This T cell receptor beta chain was obtained from a study of shared clonotypes between healthy human individuals (dated by TCRdb to 2018 to 2020). Regarding the complete study: The cohort comprised two women and a few men aged 18 to 49 years. For each donor, CD4 naive and CD4 memory were each run on three plates, CD8 naive on two plates, and CD8 memory on one plate. Blood TCR repertoires of five healthy adults were deeply sequenced to estimate repertoire size and the extent of clonotype sharing between individuals. Libraries were prepared and TCR repertoires were sequenced by different laboratories using diverse techniques, in order to increase sequencing depth and limit assay-specific biases. Leukapheresis yielded between about 0.8 and 9.5 billion PBMCs per donor. The investigation overall reported the following: Sampling was restricted to blood, and TCR repertoires in tissue are likely to differ from TCR repertoires in blood. Clonotypes shared by all four sorted-subset donors showed higher generation probabilities than non-shared clonotypes. Sharing across a few donors was observed for roughly 5% of naive CD4, 3.5% of naive CD8, 2% to 2.5% of memory CD4, and 0.4% of memory CD8 clonotypes. Pairwise subsampling indicated that sequencing depth was expected to affect the degree of clonotype sharing among donors. Because the study included a small number of donors, the genetic and exposure-history diversity represented was limited. Naive subsets generally had larger estimated clonotype richness than memory subsets. Even with the large sequencing depth, rarefaction of the sorted-subset datasets indicated that sequencing was incomplete.

With respect to this clone: Its antigen has not been determined. Base qualities are not at hand, and no much larger clone is one base apart.

TCR CDR3 regions were amplified from genomic DNA by multiplex PCR using the deep immunoSEQ assay. Genomic DNA extracted from each cell subset was distributed evenly over all wells of several immunoSEQ 96-well plates, and each plate served as one replicate. For sorted subsets, 200 to 250 ng of genomic DNA, equivalent to 25,000 to 35,000 T cell genomes, went into each replicate PCR. Purified libraries were measured with a Qubit 3.0 fluorometer, size-checked on a Bioanalyzer 2100, and measured again with the KAPA Library Quantification kit. Every immunoSEQ 96-well plate was sequenced on a separate single-read 150-cycle Illumina NextSeq 550 flow cell. The paper's processing steps were these. The immunoSEQ output contained only junctional sequences without quality scores, so filtering could not match that applied to full-length reads. To assign V/J genes and CDR3, sequences were annotated against IMGT germline references using PyIR, a Python wrapper for IgBLAST v1.9. Reads were filtered out if the reads had weak V/J assignments (E-value above 1e-6), no CDR3, stop codons, out-of-frame junctions, or ambiguous translated residues. A V3J clonotype was defined by an identical inferred V gene, J gene, and CDR3 amino acid sequence. The percentage overlap between two repertoires was calculated by dividing the number of shared unique clonotypes by the size of the smaller repertoire. Three approaches were used to assess repertoire richness: RTK rarefaction, the Chao1 estimator, and Recon v2.1 estimates of unobserved clonotypes. For all TCRbeta clonotypes obtained by the gDNA method from a few donors, generation probabilities were computed with OLGA. TCRdb retrieved this table from immuneACCESS and kept in-frame rearrangements only. Not all clones are present; in checked studies, unresolved V genes account for under half, and no reason is known for the remainder. The V and J calls and clone size are taken from that table; D and trimming were inferred from the DNA. This sample gives roughly 1.5 million clones in total; approximately 98% of them show up just once. About 0.4% of the sample comes from the top ten.

Donors were healthy HIV-negative adults with no recently reported acute infections or vaccinations. Every donor was a Caucasian adult residing in Nashville, Tennessee, USA. CD4+ T cells were enriched through magnetic negative selection, after which naive cells were positively selected on CD45RA and the remaining negative fraction served as the memory subset. After blood collection by leukapheresis, PBMCs were isolated using Ficoll-Histopaque density gradient centrifugation and then cryopreserved in the vapor phase of liquid nitrogen. Purity and quantity of every magnetically sorted T cell population were checked by analytical flow cytometry. Genomic DNA was isolated from every sorted fraction and measured by UV absorbance on a Nanodrop 2000c. The CDR3 spans 13 residues, from the cysteine through the phenylalanine. Only the CDR3 part of the read is kept: 39 bases, read in frame from the first base. V loses 10 bases at its end and J loses 5 bases; junction bases beyond the gene matches: 10. CDR1 ENHRY and CDR2 SYGVKD were looked up in the germline V gene.

The TCR originated in a young man in good health. Rearrangement joined TRBV10-3 to TRBJ1-2, with 7 bases aligning to TRBD1. Sequences were obtained from naive CD4+ T cells sorted from blood. Read against the paper, the sample's cell subset or site label means: CD45RA+ positively selected. The nucleotides read TGTGCCACCGCGGACAGGATCTTGTATGGCTACACCTTC. Its product reads: CATADRILYGYTF.